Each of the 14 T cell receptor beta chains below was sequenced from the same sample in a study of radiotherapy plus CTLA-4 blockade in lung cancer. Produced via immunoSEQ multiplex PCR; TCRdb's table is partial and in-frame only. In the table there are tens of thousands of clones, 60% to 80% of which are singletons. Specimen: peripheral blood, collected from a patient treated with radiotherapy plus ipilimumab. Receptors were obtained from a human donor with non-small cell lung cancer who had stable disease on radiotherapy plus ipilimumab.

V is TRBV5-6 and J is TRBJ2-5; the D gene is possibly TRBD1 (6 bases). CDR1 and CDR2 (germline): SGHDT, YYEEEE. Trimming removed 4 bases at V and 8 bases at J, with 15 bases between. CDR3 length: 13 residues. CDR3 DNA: TGTGCCAGCAGCCCGACAGGCGGTGGAACCCAGTACTTC. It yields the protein CASSPTGGGTQYF.

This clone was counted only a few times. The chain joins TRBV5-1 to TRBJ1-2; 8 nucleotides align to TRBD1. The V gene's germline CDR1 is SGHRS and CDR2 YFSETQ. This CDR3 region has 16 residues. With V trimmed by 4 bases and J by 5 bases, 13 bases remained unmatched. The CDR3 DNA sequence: TGCGCCAGCAGCGCCCGGCTTCACAGGGGGTCTTATGGCTACACCTTC. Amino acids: CASSARLHRGSYGYTF.

This CDR3 reads CASSYRDRVMYGYTF. In DNA form, the CDR3 reads TGTGCCAGCAGCTACCGGGACAGGGTTATGTATGGCTACACCTTC. This chain links TRBV7-8 with TRBJ1-2, with 9 bases fitting TRBD1. This CDR3 is 15 amino acids long. Per the germline V gene, CDR1 is SGHVS and CDR2 is FQNEAQ. The junction had 8 bases not matched to a gene; V was cut back by 4 bases and J by 5 bases.

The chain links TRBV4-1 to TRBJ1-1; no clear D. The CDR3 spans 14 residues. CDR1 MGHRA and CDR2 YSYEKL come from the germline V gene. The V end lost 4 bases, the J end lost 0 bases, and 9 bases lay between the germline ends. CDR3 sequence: CASSLSPVNTEAFF. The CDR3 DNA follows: TGCGCCAGCAGCCTCTCGCCGGTGAACACTGAAGCTTTCTTT.

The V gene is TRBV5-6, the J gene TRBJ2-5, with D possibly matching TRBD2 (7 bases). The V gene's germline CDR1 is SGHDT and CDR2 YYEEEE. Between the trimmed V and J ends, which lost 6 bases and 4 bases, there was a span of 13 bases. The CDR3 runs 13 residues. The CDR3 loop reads CASTRGAAETQYF. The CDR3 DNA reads TGTGCCAGCACCCGGGGGGCCGCAGAGACCCAGTACTTC.

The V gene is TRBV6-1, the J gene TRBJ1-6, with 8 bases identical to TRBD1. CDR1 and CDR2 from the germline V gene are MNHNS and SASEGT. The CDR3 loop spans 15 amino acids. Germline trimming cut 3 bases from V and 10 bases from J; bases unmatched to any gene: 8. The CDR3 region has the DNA TGTGCCAGCAGTGACGCCGGGACAGGAAGGTCACCCCTCCACTTT. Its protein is CASSDAGTGRSPLHF.

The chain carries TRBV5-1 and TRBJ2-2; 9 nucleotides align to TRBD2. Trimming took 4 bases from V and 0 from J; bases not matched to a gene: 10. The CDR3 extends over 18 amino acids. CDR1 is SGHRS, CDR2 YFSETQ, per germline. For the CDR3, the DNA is TGCGCCAGCAGCCGAGATAGCGGGGGAAACGCGAACACCGGGGAGCTGTTTTTT. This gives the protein CASSRDSGGNANTGELFF.

This chain's CDR3 is CASSRSDSYQPQHF. In DNA, the CDR3 is TGTGCCAGTAGCAGATCCGACAGCTATCAGCCCCAGCATTTT. V usage is TRBV19 and J usage is TRBJ1-5, with a possible D match to TRBD1 (5 bases). The V and J ends lost 6 bases and 5 bases respectively, with 14 bases between them. This CDR3 region has 14 residues. Germline assignment: CDR1 LNHDA and CDR2 SQIVND (reference sequence).

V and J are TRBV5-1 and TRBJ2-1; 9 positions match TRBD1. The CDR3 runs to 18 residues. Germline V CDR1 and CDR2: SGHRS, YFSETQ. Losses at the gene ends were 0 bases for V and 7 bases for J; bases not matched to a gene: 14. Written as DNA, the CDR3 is TGCGCCAGCAGCTTGGCATTCACAGGGGGCGCGCGGGGGAATGAGCAGTTCTTC. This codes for CASSLAFTGGARGNEQFF.

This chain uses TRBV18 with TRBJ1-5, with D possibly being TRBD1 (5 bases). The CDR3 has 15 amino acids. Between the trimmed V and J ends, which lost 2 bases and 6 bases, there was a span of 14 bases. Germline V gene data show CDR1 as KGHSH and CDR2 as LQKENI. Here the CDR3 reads CASSPWGGAGQPQHF. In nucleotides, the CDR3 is TGTGCCAGCTCACCATGGGGGGGAGCCGGTCAGCCCCAGCATTTT.

The CDR3 coding sequence is TGCAGCGTTGTCCCTGCCGACAGATACTCTGGAAACACCATATATTTT. Translated: CSVVPADRYSGNTIYF. The rearrangement joins TRBV29-1 to TRBJ1-3; TRBD1 is a possible D gene (5 bases). Between the trimmed V and J ends, which lost 4 bases and 0 bases, there was a span of 16 bases. The CDR3 is made up of 16 amino acids. Per germline, CDR1 SQVTM and CDR2 ANQGSEA.

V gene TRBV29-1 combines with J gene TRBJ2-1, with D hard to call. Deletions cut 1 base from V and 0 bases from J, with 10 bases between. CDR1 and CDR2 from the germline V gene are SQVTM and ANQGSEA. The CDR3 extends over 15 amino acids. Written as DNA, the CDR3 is TGCAGCGTTGAAGGCAGGATAAGCTCCTACAATGAGCAGTTCTTC. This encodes CSVEGRISSYNEQFF.

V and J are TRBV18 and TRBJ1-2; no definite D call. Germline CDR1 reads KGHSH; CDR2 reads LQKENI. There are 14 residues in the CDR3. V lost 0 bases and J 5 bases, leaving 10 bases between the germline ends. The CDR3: CASSPPAERYGYTF. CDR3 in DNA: TGTGCCAGCTCACCACCGGCGGAGAGATATGGCTACACCTTC.

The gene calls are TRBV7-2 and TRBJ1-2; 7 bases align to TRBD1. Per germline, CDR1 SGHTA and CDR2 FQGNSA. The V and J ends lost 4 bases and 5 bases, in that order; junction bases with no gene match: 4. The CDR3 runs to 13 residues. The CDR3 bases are TGTGCCAGCAGCTCAAGGGGGCGGTATGGCTACACCTTC. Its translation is CASSSRGRYGYTF.